The T cell receptor beta chain under discussion was sequenced for a study of OX40 agonist ivuxolimab in advanced cancers. Study details: The eligibility criteria allowed prior anti-PD-1, anti-PD-L1 or anti-CTLA-4 therapy, and 40% had some.

Libraries were prepared by immunoSEQ multiplex PCR; TCRdb keeps only in-frame clonotypes and omits some of them. The sample holds more than 45,000 clones, less than 85% seen once. Per the germline V gene, CDR1 is KGHSH and CDR2 is LQKENI. Trimming removed 5 bases at V and 3 bases at J, with 7 bases between. The CDR3 has 12 amino acids. Patients were excluded for autoimmune disease history or systemic immunosuppression. The chain employs TRBV18 and TRBJ1-1; D unresolved. The receptor's source is an adult with an advanced solid tumor such as melanoma, head and neck, liver or kidney cancer. The specimen was CD4+ or CD8+ T cells sorted from blood, collected in a trial of the OX40 agonist ivuxolimab. As DNA, the CDR3 is TGTGCCAGCTCATCGTTGTACACTGAAGCTTTCTTT. Protein sequence: CASSSLYTEAFF.